This TCR beta chain was identified during a study of shared clonotypes between healthy human individuals. The study's findings and limits: The study generally estimated greater richness for naive than memory subsets. Having only a few donors restricted how much genetic and exposure-history diversity was captured. Shared clonotypes: approximately 5.3% naive CD4, roughly 3.8% naive CD8, over 2% memory CD4, around 0.4% memory CD8. Lower generation probabilities were found for non-shared clonotypes than for those shared by all four donors.

Here immunoSEQ multiplex PCR was the method, and the copy in TCRdb shows in-frame clones only, minus some. The sample records 650,000 to 700,000 clones, 90% being singletons. Germline-derived CDR1 and CDR2 are SGHVS and FNYEAQ. There are 12 residues in the CDR3. The germline V and J ends were trimmed by 5 bases and 8 bases, with 12 bases remaining between them. Points on this clone: The target antigen is unknown.

The specimen sequenced was memory CD8+ T cells from PBMCs. The subset was: CD45RO+ cells pooled with CCR7-negative TemRA cells. The sequence came from a young man in good health. Some clones in this sample may be carry-over from other donors' samples. This chain uses TRBV7-6 with TRBJ1-1, with D tentatively TRBD1 (6 bases). CDR3 in amino acids: CASSPEGGEAFF. The CDR3 region has the DNA TGTGCCAGCAGCCCGGAAGGGGGAGAAGCTTTCTTT.